The clone carrying this TCR beta chain has a handful of counts. Germline lookup yields CDR1 SNHLY and CDR2 FYNNEI. This CDR3 spans 15 amino acids. V lost 7 bases, J lost 1 base, and 11 bases lay in between. These data belong to a study of patients and donors after allogeneic stem cell transplantation. TCRdb called the RT-PCR reads again in MiXCR, with one record for every CDR3 protein. The table has 900,000 to 1,000,000 distinct CDR3 sequences, more than 15% seen once. The V call is TRBV2, the J call TRBJ1-6; no reliable D call. Sequencing was performed on blood, either unsorted or a sorted T cell fraction (not recorded which). The sequence derives from a human donor who was either an allogeneic HSCT recipient or a stem cell or donor lymphocyte infusion donor (not recorded which). It is not recorded whose cells these are; they may come from a transplant donor. In DNA, the CDR3 is TGTGCCAGCATGTCGTTAGTTTCCTATAATTCACCCCTCCACTTT. Amino acids: CASMSLVSYNSPLHF.